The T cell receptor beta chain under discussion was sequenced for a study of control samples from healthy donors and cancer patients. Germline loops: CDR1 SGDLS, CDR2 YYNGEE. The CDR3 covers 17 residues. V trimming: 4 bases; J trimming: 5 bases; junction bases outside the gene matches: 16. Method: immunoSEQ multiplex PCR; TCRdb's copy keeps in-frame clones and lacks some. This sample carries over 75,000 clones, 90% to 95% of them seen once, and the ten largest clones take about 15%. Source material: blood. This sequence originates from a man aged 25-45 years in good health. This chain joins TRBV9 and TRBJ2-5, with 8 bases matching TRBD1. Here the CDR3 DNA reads TGTGCCAGCAGCCCAGCCGCGTCAGGGGGCATGCGGGAGACCCAGTACTTC. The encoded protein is CASSPAASGGMRETQYF.